Presented here are 14 T cell receptor beta chains from one specimen sequenced in a study of post-analysis software for immune sequencing data. What these receptors recognize is not known. The study's findings and limits: Elevated frequency relative to controls characterized 4 or 5 TRBV segments in patients, TRBV5-6, TRBV5-1 and TRBV20-1 among them.

Incorporated into the TCR beta cDNA libraries were unique molecular identifiers, which served to reduce PCR and sequencing biases. A single record per CDR3 protein comes from TCRdb applying MiXCR to the PCR reads. Of approximately 460,000 distinct CDR3 sequences listed, roughly 45% are singletons. What was sequenced was blood. Receptor source: a girl aged 10 to 17 with multiple sclerosis.

This clonotype was seen only a few times. The chain is built from TRBV28 and TRBJ2-7; 8 bases agree with TRBD2. With V trimmed by 6 bases and J by 1 base, 14 bases remained unmatched. This CDR3 is built from 17 residues. Germline V gene lookup returns CDR1 MDHEN and CDR2 SYDVKM. DNA of the CDR3: TGTGCCAGCAGCCGGACTAGCTATTACTCGGATTCCTACGAGCAGTACTTC. The encoded protein is CASSRTSYYSDSYEQYF.

This clonotype has more than one count but fewer than ten. The chain has TRBV9 and TRBJ2-5; D not resolved. The CDR3 is 12 residues long. CDR1 is SGDLS and CDR2 is YYNGEE in the germline V gene. V gave up 4 bases and J gave up 0 bases, with 4 bases separating them. CDR3 sequence reads: CASSKNQETQYF. In DNA form, the CDR3 reads TGTGCCAGCAGCAAAAACCAAGAGACCCAGTACTTC.

This sequence joins TRBV7-9 and TRBJ1-4; 9 nucleotides match TRBD1. Germline values: CDR1 SEHNR, CDR2 FQNEAQ (reference sequence). After removal of 6 bases from V and 3 bases from J, the junction contained 8 bases not matched to a gene. CDR3 length equals 16 residues. The CDR3 protein is CASSYGTGPPNEKLFF. The CDR3 DNA sequence: TGTGCCAGCAGTTACGGGACAGGGCCCCCTAATGAAAAACTGTTTTTT. The complete variable domain, with remaining parts taken from reference TRBV7-9 and TRBJ1-4, reads DTGVSQNPRHKITKRGQNVTFRCDPISEHNRLYWYRQTLGQGPEFLTYFQNEAQLEKSRLLSDRFSAERPKGSFSTLEIQRTEQGDSAMYLCASSYGTGPPNEKLFFGSGTQLSVL.

The chain joins TRBV7-9 to TRBJ2-7; no firm D call. With 3 bases removed from V and 2 bases from J, the gap between germline ends came to 11 bases. CDR3 length: 14 amino acids. Germline V gene lookup returns CDR1 SEHNR and CDR2 FQNEAQ (reference sequence). The CDR3: CASSFPQAPYEQYF. The CDR3 bases are TGTGCCAGCAGCTTCCCCCAGGCGCCCTACGAGCAGTACTTC.

This rearrangement joins TRBV24-1 to TRBJ2-1; D is unresolved. CDR1 and CDR2 (germline): KGHDR, SFDVKD. The CDR3 runs to 11 residues. Trimming removed 4 bases from V and 9 bases from J, with 6 bases in between. CDR3 residues: CATSEGGEQFF. Written as DNA, the CDR3 is TGTGCCACCAGTGAAGGCGGTGAGCAGTTCTTC.

The chain is built from TRBV6-5 and TRBJ2-5, with 7 nucleotides matching TRBD2. The J call is in doubt because the DNA end fits TRBJ2-7 better. Germline loops: CDR1 MNHEY, CDR2 SVGAGI. The CDR3 consists of 15 residues. CDR3 DNA sequence: TGTGCCAGCAGTGCCGAACGGGCGGGGGTTGGCGAGCAGTACTTC. Amino acids: CASSAERAGVGEQYF.

The chain links TRBV7-8 to TRBJ2-7; 9 bases fit TRBD1. V was clipped by 0 bases and J by 3 bases; unmatched bases: 15. This CDR3 contains 19 residues. The germline V gene encodes CDR1 SGHVS and CDR2 FQNEAQ. CDR3 sequence (DNA): TGTGCCAGCAGCTTAGCCCCAACAGGGGGCGCTTTTTTTTTCTACGAGCAGTACTTC. Residues: CASSLAPTGGAFFFYEQYF.

This clonotype was detected ten times or more. The CDR3 here is CASGSRGYNEQFF. The DNA for the CDR3 is TGTGCCAGCGGGTCCAGGGGTTACAATGAGCAGTTCTTC. V is TRBV12-3 or TRBV12-4 and J is TRBJ2-1; possible D gene TRBD1, 6 bases. Trimming stripped 8 bases from V and 4 bases from J, with 12 bases between. This CDR3 region has 13 residues.

This clonotype was detected a few times. The chain is built from TRBV15 and TRBJ2-3, with 7 bases aligning to TRBD2. V trimming: 0 bases; J trimming: 7 bases; junction bases outside the gene matches: 10. The V gene's germline CDR1 is LNHNV and CDR2 YYDKDF (reference sequence). The CDR3 has 16 residues. This CDR3 is CATSRDGASGMHTQYF. The DNA of the CDR3 is TGTGCCACCAGCAGAGATGGCGCCAGCGGGATGCATACGCAGTATTTT.

This clonotype has just a few counts. The CDR3 is CASSMGGSRNYGYTF. The CDR3 DNA follows: TGTGCCAGCAGCATGGGAGGGTCCCGTAACTATGGCTACACCTTC. The chain couples TRBV11-2 to TRBJ1-2; D remains unclear. CDR3 length equals 15 residues. V was shortened by 5 bases and J by 1 base, with 14 bases between the two germline ends. Germline-derived CDR1 and CDR2 are SGHAT and FQNNGV.

The chain uses TRBV7-2 and TRBJ2-5; 8 bases are shared with TRBD2. The J call may be faulty, since TRBJ2-7 better matches the DNA end. Germline V gene lookup returns CDR1 SGHTA and CDR2 FQGNSA. The CDR3 is 14 amino acids. CDR3 loop: CASSPSGLTYEQYF. The CDR3 DNA sequence: TGTGCCAGCAGCCCTAGCGGGCTAACCTACGAGCAGTACTTC.

This clonotype was seen only a few times. This chain links TRBV28 with TRBJ1-1; D is unresolved. Germline V lookup: CDR1 MDHEN, CDR2 SYDVKM. V dropped 7 bases and J dropped 9 bases, with 12 bases sitting between them. The CDR3 loop spans 11 amino acids. The CDR3 region has the DNA TGTGCCAGCACTAGGGAACGACAAGCTTTCTTT. Translation: CASTRERQAFF. The full variable domain, with the rest looked up from reference TRBV28 and TRBJ1-1, is DVKVTQSSRYLVKRTGEKVFLECVQDMDHENMFWYRQDPGLGLRLIYFSYDVKMKEKGDIPEGYSVSREKKERFSLILESASTNQTSMYLCASTRERQAFFGQGTRLTVV.

This clonotype was seen a few times. CDR3 nucleotide sequence: TGTGCCAGCAGCTTAGATCTTGGGGACCTGACTTTC. As protein: CASSLDLGDLTF. The chain joins TRBV7-2 to TRBJ2-6; D remains ambiguous. Germline loops: CDR1 SGHTA, CDR2 FQGNSA. V shed 1 base and J shed 15 bases, with 10 bases lying between them. CDR3 size: 12 residues.

This clonotype was seen more than once but under ten times. The J gene is TRBJ1-2, the V gene TRBV6-1; 10 nucleotides match TRBD1. This CDR3 contains 13 residues. Trimming removed 10 bases from V and 7 bases from J; junction bases left unmatched: 9. The germline gives CDR1 MNHNS, CDR2 SASEGT. In DNA, the CDR3 is TGTGCCATTGAAGAGGGGACAGGGGTTGGCTACACCTTC. Its translation: CAIEEGTGVGYTF.